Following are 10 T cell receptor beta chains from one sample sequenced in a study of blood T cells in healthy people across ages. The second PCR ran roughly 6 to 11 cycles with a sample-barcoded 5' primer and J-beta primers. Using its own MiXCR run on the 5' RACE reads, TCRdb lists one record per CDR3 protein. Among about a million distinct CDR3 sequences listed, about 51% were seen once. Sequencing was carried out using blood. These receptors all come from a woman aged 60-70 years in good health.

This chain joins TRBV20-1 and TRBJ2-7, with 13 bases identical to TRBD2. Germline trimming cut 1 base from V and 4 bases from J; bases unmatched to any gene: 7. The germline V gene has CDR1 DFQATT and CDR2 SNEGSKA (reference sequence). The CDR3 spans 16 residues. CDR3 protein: CSARVQGLAGKYEQYF. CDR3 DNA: TGCAGTGCTAGAGTCCAGGGACTAGCGGGAAAGTACGAGCAGTACTTC.

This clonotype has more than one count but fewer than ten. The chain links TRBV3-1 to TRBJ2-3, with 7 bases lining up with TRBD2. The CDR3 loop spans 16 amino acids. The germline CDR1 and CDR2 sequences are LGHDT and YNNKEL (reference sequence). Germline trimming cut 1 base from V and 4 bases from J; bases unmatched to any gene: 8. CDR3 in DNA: TGTGCCAGCAGCCAAGGCCTTCGTGGGAGGGCAGATACGCAGTATTTT. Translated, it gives CASSQGLRGRADTQYF.

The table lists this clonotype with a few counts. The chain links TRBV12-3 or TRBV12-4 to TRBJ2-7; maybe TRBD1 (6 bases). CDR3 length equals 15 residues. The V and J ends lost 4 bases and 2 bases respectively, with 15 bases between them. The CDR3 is CASSSRDTSTYEQYF. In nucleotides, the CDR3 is TGTGCCAGCAGTTCCCGGGACACCTCAACCTACGAGCAGTACTTC.

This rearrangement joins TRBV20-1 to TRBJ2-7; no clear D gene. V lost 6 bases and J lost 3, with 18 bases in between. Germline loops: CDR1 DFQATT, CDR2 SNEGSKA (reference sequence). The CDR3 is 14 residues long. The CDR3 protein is CSATQSVGGYEQYF. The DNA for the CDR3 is TGCAGTGCCACGCAGTCCGTTGGCGGCTACGAGCAGTACTTC.

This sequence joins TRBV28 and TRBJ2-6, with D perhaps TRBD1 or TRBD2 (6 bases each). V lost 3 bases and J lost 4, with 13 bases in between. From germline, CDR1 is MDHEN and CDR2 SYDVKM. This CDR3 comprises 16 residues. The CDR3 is CASSFFGGPGANVLTF. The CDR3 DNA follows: TGTGCCAGCAGTTTTTTTGGGGGGCCAGGGGCCAACGTCCTGACTTTC.

The CDR3 bases are TGTGCCAGCAGCCCAAGGACAGGGGGGACTAGCGGGGCCTACGAGCAGTACTTC. The encoded protein is CASSPRTGGTSGAYEQYF. The chain links TRBV7-9 to TRBJ2-7, with 13 positions matching TRBD2. CDR3 length equals 18 residues. The V gene end was trimmed by 5 bases and the J gene end by 2 bases; junction bases not matched to a gene: 12. The V gene's germline CDR1 is SEHNR and CDR2 FQNEAQ (reference sequence). The variable domain in full, completed from reference TRBV7-9 and TRBJ2-7, reads DTGVSQNPRHKITKRGQNVTFRCDPISEHNRLYWYRQTLGQGPEFLTYFQNEAQLEKSRLLSDRFSAERPKGSFSTLEIQRTEQGDSAMYLCASSPRTGGTSGAYEQYFGPGTRLTVT.

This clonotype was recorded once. The CDR3 here is CASSQDWATGSSYEQYF. The DNA of the CDR3 is TGCGCCAGCAGCCAAGATTGGGCAACAGGGAGCTCCTACGAGCAGTACTTC. The rearrangement uses TRBV4-3 and TRBJ2-7; D is perhaps TRBD1 (6 bases). There are 17 residues in the CDR3. Trimming cost V 0 bases and J 0 bases, with 15 bases left between them. The germline V gene has CDR1 LGHNA and CDR2 YSLEER.

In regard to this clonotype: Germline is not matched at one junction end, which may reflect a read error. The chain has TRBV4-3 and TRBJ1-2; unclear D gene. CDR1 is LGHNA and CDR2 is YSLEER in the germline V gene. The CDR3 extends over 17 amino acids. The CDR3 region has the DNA TGCGCCAGCAGCCAAACCGCCGTAGTGGGAACTAACTATGGCTGCACCTTC. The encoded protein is CASSQTAVVGTNYGCTF.

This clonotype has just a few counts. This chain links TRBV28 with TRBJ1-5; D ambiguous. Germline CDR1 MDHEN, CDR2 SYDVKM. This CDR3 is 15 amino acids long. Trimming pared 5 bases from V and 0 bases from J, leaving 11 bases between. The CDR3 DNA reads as TGTGCCAGCAGTCATCGGACTAATAGCAATCAGCCCCAGCATTTT. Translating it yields CASSHRTNSNQPQHF.

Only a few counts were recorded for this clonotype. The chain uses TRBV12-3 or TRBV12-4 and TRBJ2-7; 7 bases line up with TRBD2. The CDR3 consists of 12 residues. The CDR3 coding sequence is TGTGCTTCGTCTGGACTAGATCTCGAGCAGTACTTC. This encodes CASSGLDLEQYF.